A single sample gave rise to the 18 T cell receptor beta chains below, sequenced in a study of blood T cell repertoires in COVID-19. Clones were sequenced by immunoSEQ multiplex PCR, and TCRdb holds only the in-frame ones, with some missing. The sample records fewer than 300,000 clones, 80% to 95% being singletons. Sequencing was carried out using PBMCs or T cells enriched from blood (not recorded which). These receptors were obtained from a woman between 25 and 40 years old who had recovered from COVID-19.

The gene calls are TRBV6-2 or TRBV6-3 and TRBJ2-7; possibly TRBD1 for D (6 bases). V gave up 2 bases and J gave up 0 bases, with 11 bases separating them. This CDR3 contains 15 residues. Germline CDR1 and CDR2: MNHEY and SVGEGT. The CDR3 here is CASSYPLGGSYEQYF. CDR3 sequence (DNA): TGTGCCAGCAGTTACCCCCTAGGGGGCTCCTACGAGCAGTACTTC.

The table lists this clone with a count of one. DNA for the CDR3: TGTGCCAGCAGCCAGATCGGGGACAGACCGAACACCGGGGAGCTGTTTTTT. Its protein is CASSQIGDRPNTGELFF. The chain is built from TRBV3-1 (or the pseudogene TRBV3-2) and TRBJ2-2; TRBD1 agrees at 7 bases. The trim removed 3 bases at V and 0 bases at J, leaving 7 bases unmatched. The V gene's germline CDR1 is LGHDT and CDR2 YNNKEL (reference sequence). The CDR3 runs 17 residues.

This clone came up once. The chain has TRBV29-1 and TRBJ2-3; D unclear. The CDR3 has 14 residues. V lost 0 bases and J lost 1, with 8 bases in between. Germline CDR1 and CDR2: SQVTM and ANQGSEA. CDR3 nucleotides: TGCAGCGTTGAAGATAATACGGGCACAGATACGCAGTATTTT. Translation gives CSVEDNTGTDTQYF.

The chain carries TRBV7-9 and TRBJ1-5; 7 bases fit TRBD1. V lost 7 bases to trimming and J lost 2 bases; unmatched junction nucleotides: 2. Germline V gene data show CDR1 as SEHNR and CDR2 as FQNEAQ (reference sequence). The CDR3 runs to 13 residues. CDR3 coding DNA: TGTGCCAGCACCCAGGGGGGCAATCAGCCCCAGCATTTT. Amino acid sequence: CASTQGGNQPQHF.

This chain connects TRBV6-1 to TRBJ1-6; D not resolved. Trimming removed 1 base from V and 8 bases from J, with 12 bases in between. Germline V gene data show CDR1 as MNHNS and CDR2 as SASEGT. The CDR3 loop spans 15 amino acids. For the CDR3, the DNA is TGTGCCAGCAGTGAAGTGGGAGGGTTTGATTCACCCCTCCACTTT. Its protein is CASSEVGGFDSPLHF.

This clone was seen just once. The CDR3 loop is CATSRDRVGNTIYF. The CDR3 DNA reads TGTGCCACCAGCAGGGACAGGGTTGGAAACACCATATATTTT. The chain employs TRBV15 and TRBJ1-3; 8 positions match TRBD1. The CDR3 is 14 residues long. CDR1 is LNHNV and CDR2 is YYDKDF in the germline V gene (reference sequence). V lost 3 bases, J lost 3 bases, and 1 base stayed unmatched.

The chain has TRBV3-1 (or the pseudogene TRBV3-2) and TRBJ1-2; 10 bases align to TRBD1. This CDR3 is 16 amino acids long. V shed 0 bases, J shed 5 bases, and the junction held 6 bases outside the gene matches. Germline values: CDR1 LGHDT, CDR2 YNNKEL (reference sequence). This CDR3 is CASSQDSDRGDYGYTF. The CDR3 DNA sequence: TGTGCCAGCAGCCAAGATTCGGACAGGGGGGATTATGGCTACACCTTC.

The J gene is TRBJ2-1, the V gene TRBV5-4, with TRBD2 matching over 13 bases. Germline lookup yields CDR1 SGHNT and CDR2 YYREEE (reference sequence). V lost 4 bases, J lost 2 bases, and 9 bases stayed unmatched. This CDR3 comprises 18 residues. The CDR3 here is CASSPGLAGLGAYNEQFF. In nucleotides, the CDR3 is TGTGCCAGCAGCCCGGGACTAGCGGGGTTGGGGGCCTACAATGAGCAGTTCTTC.

The V call is TRBV7-3, the J call TRBJ2-1, with D possibly matching TRBD1 (5 bases). The CDR3 is 16 residues long. The V end was cut by 3 bases, the J end by 1 base, with 13 bases between. Germline CDR1 reads SGHTA; CDR2 reads FQGTGA. The CDR3 is CASSLGSRVSYNEQFF. The CDR3 bases are TGTGCCAGCAGCTTGGGAAGCAGGGTATCCTACAATGAGCAGTTCTTC. The entire variable domain, with the rest obtained from reference TRBV7-3 and TRBJ2-1, is as follows: GAGVSQTPSNKVTEKGKYVELRCDPISGHTALYWYRQSLGQGPEFLIYFQGTGAADDSGLPNDRFFAVRPEGSVSTLKIQRTERGDSAVYLCASSLGSRVSYNEQFFGPGTRLTVL.

The genes are TRBV7-2 and TRBJ2-1, with 7 nucleotides matching TRBD1. The V gene's germline CDR1 is SGHTA and CDR2 FQGNSA. V was clipped by 2 bases and J by 4 bases; unmatched bases: 8. This CDR3 has 16 amino acids. CDR3 DNA sequence: TGTGCCAGCAGCTTAAATAGGGACAGACGTTACAATGAGCAGTTCTTC. As protein: CASSLNRDRRYNEQFF.

This clone was counted a single time. The gene calls are TRBV6-5 and TRBJ1-6, with TRBD1 as a possible D gene (5 bases). Germline-derived CDR1 and CDR2 are MNHEY and SVGAGI. There are 12 residues in the CDR3. The V gene lost 6 bases and the J gene lost 7 bases, with 7 bases spanning the gap. In nucleotides, the CDR3 is TGTGCCAGCAGGCGACAGAATTCACCCCTCCACTTT. It translates to CASRRQNSPLHF.

This chain links TRBV9 with TRBJ2-7; D is possibly TRBD1 (5 bases). Germline CDR1 SGDLS, CDR2 YYNGEE. Trimming removed 2 bases at V and 5 bases at J, with 14 bases between. The CDR3 consists of 14 residues. The CDR3 spells CASSVKARADEQYF. The CDR3 DNA sequence: TGTGCCAGCAGCGTTAAGGCCAGGGCGGACGAGCAGTACTTC.

The V and J genes are TRBV29-1 and TRBJ2-3; TRBD1 might be the D (6 bases). Germline V gene sequence: CDR1 SQVTM, CDR2 ANQGSEA. The CDR3 sequence is 12 residues long. V was pared by 4 bases and J by 9 bases, with 14 bases between. The DNA of the CDR3 is TGCAGCGTTGGGCATGAGAGGGGGACGCAGTATTTT. It codes for CSVGHERGTQYF.

The chain combines TRBV11-2 with TRBJ1-4; TRBD1 is a possible D gene (5 bases). The V gene lost 3 bases and the J gene lost 5 bases, with 10 bases spanning the gap. This CDR3 is 14 amino acids long. Looked up from germline, CDR1 is SGHAT and CDR2 is FQNNGV. The CDR3: CASSFREGNEKLFF. The CDR3, as DNA: TGTGCCAGCAGCTTCAGGGAAGGGAATGAAAAACTGTTTTTT.

The chain links TRBV4-3 to TRBJ1-2; D is possibly TRBD1 (5 bases). V lost 2 bases and J lost 8, with 12 bases in between. The CDR3 covers 13 residues. Looked up from germline, CDR1 is LGHNA and CDR2 is YSLEER. The chain's CDR3 is CASSQLGQGGYTF. In DNA, the CDR3 is TGCGCCAGCAGCCAACTGGGGCAGGGAGGCTACACCTTC.

The chain uses TRBV5-1 and TRBJ2-3; TRBD2 agrees at 7 bases. The V and J ends lost 0 bases and 0 bases, in that order; junction bases with no gene match: 4. Germline-derived CDR1 and CDR2 are SGHRS and YFSETQ. CDR3 length: 16 amino acids. In nucleotides, the CDR3 is TGCGCCAGCAGCTTGGTAACTAGCGCCAGCACAGATACGCAGTATTTT. Its translation: CASSLVTSASTDTQYF.

This chain connects TRBV18 to TRBJ2-1; 7 bases are shared with TRBD1. J lost 2 bases, V lost 0 bases, and 1 base had no gene match. CDR3 size: 15 residues. Germline CDR1 is KGHSH and CDR2 is LQKENI. The CDR3 bases are TGTGCCAGCTCACCACCAGGGACAGCCTACAATGAGCAGTTCTTC. The encoded protein is CASSPPGTAYNEQFF.

The chain joins TRBV29-1 to TRBJ1-5; D is ambiguous. V dropped 4 bases and J dropped 7 bases, with 20 bases sitting between them. CDR1 SQVTM and CDR2 ANQGSEA come from the germline V gene. The CDR3 spans 15 residues. CDR3 loop: CSVVDNAAGWQPQHF. The CDR3 nucleotides read TGCAGCGTTGTAGACAATGCGGCGGGGTGGCAGCCCCAGCATTTT.